Presented here are 14 T cell receptor beta chains from one specimen sequenced in a study of cytomegalovirus exposure and HLA in healthy donors. 60 Vbeta and 13 Jbeta primers were used in PCR. Data came from immunoSEQ multiplex PCR; TCRdb stores just in-frame clones and leaves some out. The table lists 100,000 to 150,000 clones, 60% to 80% of them singletons. Sequenced sample: PBMCs. The receptors derive from a woman aged 45-65 years in good health and CMV-seronegative.

This clone was seen once. J is TRBJ2-3 and V is TRBV27, with 7 bases lining up with TRBD2. Germline loops: CDR1 MNHEY, CDR2 SMNVEV (reference sequence). J gave up 6 bases and V 0 bases, and 9 bases lay outside the gene matches. The CDR3 has 16 amino acids. CDR3 coding DNA: TGTGCCAGCAGTTTATCGATCGGGGACTACCTCGATACGCAGTATTTT. It is translated as CASSLSIGDYLDTQYF.

The gene calls are TRBV14 and TRBJ2-5; 12 bases map to TRBD2. This CDR3 spans 16 amino acids. Germline assignment: CDR1 SGHDN and CDR2 FVKESK. V gave up 4 bases and J gave up 5 bases; unmatched junction bases: 8. CDR3 in amino acids: CASSLPGLAGWETQYF. The CDR3 nucleotides read TGTGCCAGCAGCCTACCAGGACTAGCGGGATGGGAGACCCAGTACTTC.

The rearrangement links TRBV2 to TRBJ2-1, with D perhaps matching TRBD2 (6 bases). There are 15 residues in the CDR3. V was clipped by 5 bases and J by 4 bases, with 15 bases between them. Per germline, CDR1 SNHLY and CDR2 FYNNEI. For the CDR3, the DNA is TGTGCCAGCAGTCTCCGGGACTCGAGATACAATGAGCAGTTCTTC. It codes for CASSLRDSRYNEQFF.

The gene calls are TRBV7-2 and TRBJ2-2; 8 bases align to TRBD2. CDR1 and CDR2 from the germline V gene are SGHTA and FQGNSA. V lost 0 bases to trimming and J lost 7 bases; unmatched junction nucleotides: 4. The CDR3 totals 15 residues. The DNA of the CDR3 is TGTGCCAGCAGCTTAGCTAGCGGGATAATCGGGGAGCTGTTTTTT. Amino acids: CASSLASGIIGELFF.

This clone came up a few times. CDR3 bases: TGTGCCAGTAGTCCGGGGGAGGGCCTACATGAGCAGTTCTTC. Protein: CASSPGEGLHEQFF. This sequence joins TRBV19 and TRBJ2-1; TRBD2 matches 7 bases. After removal of 5 bases from V and 8 bases from J, the junction contained 9 bases not matched to a gene. There are 14 residues in the CDR3. CDR1 and CDR2 (germline): LNHDA, SQIVND (reference sequence).

The chain is built from TRBV7-7 and TRBJ2-5; a weak D match, TRBD1 (5 bases). The V end was cut by 5 bases, the J end by 3 bases, with 10 bases between. The germline CDR1 and CDR2 sequences are SSHAT and FNYEAQ (reference sequence). This CDR3 is 13 amino acids long. The DNA of the CDR3 is TGTGCCAGCAGCCGGACAAGTAAAGAGACCCAGTACTTC. Protein sequence: CASSRTSKETQYF. The full variable domain, in which reference TRBV7-7 and TRBJ2-5 provide the parts outside the CDR3, is GAGVSQSPRYKVTKRGQDVTLRCDPISSHATLYWYQQALGQGPEFLTYFNYEAQPDKSGLPSDRFSAERPEGSISTLTIQRTEQRDSAMYRCASSRTSKETQYFGPGTRLLVL.

J is TRBJ1-4 and V is TRBV28; 7 nucleotides agree with TRBD1. The CDR3 totals 12 residues. CDR1 MDHEN and CDR2 SYDVKM come from the germline V gene. With V trimmed by 6 bases and J by 12 bases, 7 bases remained unmatched. CDR3 protein: CASSRIRGELFF. The CDR3 region has the DNA TGTGCCAGCAGCCGCATCAGGGGGGAACTGTTTTTT.

The chain couples TRBV7-2 to TRBJ2-1, with 9 nucleotides matching TRBD2. The J segment lost 5 bases and the V segment lost 2 bases, leaving 7 bases of the junction unmatched. This CDR3 contains 16 residues. Germline V gives CDR1 SGHTA, CDR2 FQGNSA. CDR3 protein: CASSLSLAGPNNEQFF. CDR3 DNA: TGTGCCAGCAGCTTAAGCCTAGCGGGACCGAACAATGAGCAGTTCTTC.

The V gene is TRBV11-1, the J gene TRBJ2-1; no reliable D call. With 1 base removed from V and 0 bases from J, the gap between germline ends came to 10 bases. The CDR3 runs to 16 residues. CDR1 and CDR2 from the germline V gene are SGHAT and FQDESV (reference sequence). The CDR3 is CASSLDRISSYNEQFF. The CDR3 bases are TGTGCCAGCAGCTTAGACAGAATTAGCTCCTACAATGAGCAGTTCTTC.

This chain connects TRBV7-8 to TRBJ2-5, with D possibly being TRBD2 (7 bases). With 5 bases removed from V and 4 bases from J, the gap between germline ends came to 17 bases. Germline V gives CDR1 SGHVS, CDR2 FQNEAQ. The CDR3 runs 15 residues. The chain's CDR3 is CASSLQRGGRETQYF. The CDR3 DNA is TGTGCCAGCAGCCTCCAGAGGGGGGGTCGAGAGACCCAGTACTTC.

The CDR3 bases are TGTGCCAGCAGCTTTGAGGGATTCACCGGGGAGCTGTTTTTT. Its translation: CASSFEGFTGELFF. The rearrangement links TRBV7-2 to TRBJ2-2; the D gene is possibly TRBD2 (5 bases). The CDR3 has 14 residues. V was trimmed by 3 bases and J by 4 bases, leaving 9 bases between them. Germline CDR1 is SGHTA and CDR2 is FQGNSA.

The chain combines TRBV15 with TRBJ2-1, with 13 bases identical to TRBD2. Germline-derived CDR1 and CDR2 are LNHNV and YYDKDF (reference sequence). J was trimmed by 15 bases and V by 0 bases; bases with no gene match: 11. The CDR3 runs 16 residues. The CDR3 protein is CATSRDLTSGRRQGFF. In DNA, the CDR3 is TGTGCCACCAGCAGAGATTTGACTAGCGGGAGGCGTCAGGGGTTCTTC.

This clone was seen once. This chain uses TRBV7-2 with TRBJ1-3; 8 positions match TRBD1. The ends lost 3 bases at V and 2 bases at J; junction bases unmatched: 6. CDR1 SGHTA and CDR2 FQGNSA come from the germline V gene. The CDR3 length is 16 residues. CDR3 sequence reads: CASSLNQGAAGNTIYF. CDR3 DNA: TGTGCCAGCAGCTTGAACCAGGGGGCGGCTGGAAACACCATATATTTT.

This rearrangement joins TRBV9 to TRBJ2-1; 10 bases align to TRBD2. The junction had 1 base not matched to a gene; V was cut back by 0 bases and J by 7 bases. Germline V gene data show CDR1 as SGDLS and CDR2 as YYNGEE. CDR3 length: 14 residues. CDR3 nucleotides: TGTGCCAGCAGCGTAGATAGCGGGAGGAATGAGCAGTTCTTC. Its protein product is CASSVDSGRNEQFF.